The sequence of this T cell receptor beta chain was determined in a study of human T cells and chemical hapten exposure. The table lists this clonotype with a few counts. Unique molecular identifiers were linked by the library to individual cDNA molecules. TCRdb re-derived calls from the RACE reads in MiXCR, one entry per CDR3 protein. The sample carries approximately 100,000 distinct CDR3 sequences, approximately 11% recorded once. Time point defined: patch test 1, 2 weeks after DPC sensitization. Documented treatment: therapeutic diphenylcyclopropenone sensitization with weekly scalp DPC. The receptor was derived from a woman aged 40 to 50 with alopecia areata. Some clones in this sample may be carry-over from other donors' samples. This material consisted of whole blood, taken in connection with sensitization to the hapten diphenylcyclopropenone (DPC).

CDR3 sequence: CASSPGWPQHF. CDR3 bases: TGTGCCAGCAGCCCGGGATGGCCCCAGCATTTT. The chain links TRBV6-2 or TRBV6-3 to TRBJ1-5; D is undetermined. V was pared by 6 bases and J by 9 bases, with 9 bases between. The CDR3 totals 11 residues. The germline V gene has CDR1 MNHEY and CDR2 SVGEGT.